This T cell receptor (beta chain) is from a study of blood T cell repertoires in COVID-19. About the research overall: Nucleic acid was either cDNA or gDNA, and it came from T cells, B-cell-depleted T cells, or PBMCs.

The CDR3 loop spans 12 amino acids. V lost 4 bases to trimming and J lost 6 bases, with 10 bases between them. Germline assignment: CDR1 SQVTM and CDR2 ANQGSEA. Original data processing: By means of reference gene primer amplification, nucleated cell counts were estimated. Assay used: immunoSEQ multiplex PCR; TCRdb lists only in-frame clones, some missing. V, J and clone size are those of that table, while D and trimming were read from the DNA. Among about 62,000 clones listed, 85% to 90% were seen once. The TCR was taken from a man aged 65-85 years with acute or convalescent COVID-19. The sequenced sample was peripheral blood. J is TRBJ2-1 and V is TRBV29-1; weak D call: TRBD1 (6 bases). The CDR3 region is CSVGRGGNEQFF. DNA for the CDR3: TGCAGCGTTGGAAGAGGGGGCAATGAGCAGTTCTTC.